These 27 T cell receptor beta chains were all obtained from the same sample, sequenced in a study of T-cell memory formation after mild COVID-19. Each CDR3 protein gets one entry after TCRdb re-called the 5' RACE reads with MiXCR. The sample consists of 450,000 or so distinct CDR3 sequences, more than 20% of them appearing once. The sequenced material came from PBMCs or a T cell subset sorted from them (not recorded which). The receptor source for this set is an adult woman who had mild COVID-19 (a few samples of this study predate the infection). Cell type and time point are not known.

This clonotype was seen a handful of times. The rearrangement joins TRBV5-5 to TRBJ2-6; the D gene is possibly TRBD1 (5 bases). The CDR3 contains 19 residues. Trimming cost V 0 bases and J 0 bases, with 16 bases left between them. Germline CDR1 SGHKS, CDR2 YYEKEE (reference sequence). CDR3 region: CASSLVWGLVDSGANVLTF. CDR3 nucleotides: TGTGCCAGCAGCTTGGTATGGGGCCTCGTCGACTCTGGGGCCAACGTCCTGACTTTC.

The V gene is TRBV7-9, the J gene TRBJ2-3; 9 nucleotides match TRBD2. V was pared by 5 bases and J by 0 bases, with 12 bases of the junction left unmatched. The germline V gene encodes CDR1 SEHNR and CDR2 FQNEAQ (reference sequence). The CDR3 is 18 amino acids. The CDR3 loop is CASSKTFSTSGSTDTQYF. CDR3 DNA sequence: TGTGCCAGCAGCAAAACTTTCTCCACTAGCGGGAGCACAGATACGCAGTATTTT.

Ten or more counts support this clonotype. The CDR3 DNA follows: TGCGCCAGCAGCCAAGAACGCCTTAGCTACGAGCAGTACTTC. It is translated as CASSQERLSYEQYF. J is TRBJ2-7 and V is TRBV4-1; D not resolved. Germline V CDR1 and CDR2: MGHRA, YSYEKL. V was clipped by 0 bases and J by 3 bases, with 9 bases between them. The CDR3 is 14 residues long.

The chain is built from TRBV20-1 and TRBJ2-5; D is unresolved. Germline V gives CDR1 DFQATT, CDR2 SNEGSKA (reference sequence). The V and J ends lost 3 bases and 2 bases respectively, with 7 bases between them. The length of the CDR3 is 12 residues. CDR3 coding DNA: TGCAGTGCTAGTAACTTTCAAGAGACCCAGTACTTC. It is translated as CSASNFQETQYF.

J is TRBJ1-6 and V is TRBV7-2, with 7 nucleotides matching TRBD1. The V segment lost 5 bases and the J segment 6 bases; nucleotides outside the gene matches: 4. The V gene's germline CDR1 is SGHTA and CDR2 FQGNSA. The CDR3 has 14 residues. In DNA, the CDR3 is TGTGCCAGCAGCCTTCGACAGGGTAATTCACCCCTCCACTTT. Its protein product is CASSLRQGNSPLHF. Looking up the rest from reference TRBV7-2 and TRBJ1-6 gives the full variable domain: GAGVSQSPSNKVTEKGKDVELRCDPISGHTALYWYRQSLGQGLEFLIYFQGNSAPDKSGLPSDRFSAERTGGSVSTLTIQRTQQEDSAVYLCASSLRQGNSPLHFGNGTRLTVT.

This clonotype was observed a handful of times. The chain carries TRBV5-1 and TRBJ2-5; 10 nucleotides agree with TRBD1. Germline lookup yields CDR1 SGHRS and CDR2 YFSETQ. With 4 bases clipped from V and 2 bases from J, the junction kept 8 bases outside the gene matches. This CDR3 has 16 residues. DNA for the CDR3: TGCGCCAGCAGCGCCCGACAGGGGGCCATTCAAGAGACCCAGTACTTC. Its translation is CASSARQGAIQETQYF.

This clonotype showed up many times. V and J are TRBV20-1 and TRBJ2-1, with 9 nucleotides matching TRBD2. The V and J ends lost 6 bases and 6 bases, in that order; junction bases with no gene match: 6. This CDR3 spans 13 amino acids. Germline V gene sequence: CDR1 DFQATT, CDR2 SNEGSKA (reference sequence). CDR3 coding DNA: TGCAGTGCGATGGGACTAGCTCCCAATGAGCAGTTCTTC. Translating gives CSAMGLAPNEQFF.

V and J are TRBV4-2 and TRBJ2-1; no definite D call. Germline CDR1 and CDR2: LGHNA and YNFKEQ. The V end was cut by 0 bases, the J end by 0 bases, with 9 bases between. This CDR3 has 16 residues. As DNA, the CDR3 is TGTGCCAGCAGCCAAGATCGGCGGAGCTCCTACAATGAGCAGTTCTTC. Its protein is CASSQDRRSSYNEQFF.

The chain uses TRBV7-9 and TRBJ2-7, with a tentative D call TRBD2 (6 bases). This CDR3 has 16 amino acids. Germline assignment: CDR1 SEHNR and CDR2 FQNEAQ (reference sequence). Trimming left V 5 bases short and J 0 bases short, with 17 bases between. This CDR3 reads CASSPRSEGTSYEQYF. Written as DNA, the CDR3 is TGTGCCAGCAGCCCCCGGTCGGAGGGGACCTCCTACGAGCAGTACTTC.

The chain employs TRBV7-2 and TRBJ2-5; weak D call: TRBD2 (6 bases). V lost 5 bases and J 7 bases, leaving 14 bases between the germline ends. Germline V gene data show CDR1 as SGHTA and CDR2 as FQGNSA. The CDR3 is made up of 13 amino acids. The CDR3 spells CASSIRDSRTQYF. The CDR3 DNA reads TGTGCCAGCAGCATCCGGGACTCAAGGACCCAGTACTTC.

This clonotype has only a few counts. The rearrangement links TRBV7-2 to TRBJ2-7; unclear D gene. The V gene lost 3 bases and the J gene lost 5 bases, with 11 bases spanning the gap. In germline, CDR1 is SGHTA, CDR2 FQGNSA. There are 13 residues in the CDR3. The CDR3 sequence is CASSLAPWHEQYF. The CDR3 bases are TGTGCCAGCAGCTTGGCCCCTTGGCACGAGCAGTACTTC.

This clonotype was detected a few times. V and J are TRBV29-1 and TRBJ2-2, with D possibly TRBD1 on 6 matching bases. Trimming cost V 5 bases and J 1 base, with 8 bases left between them. The CDR3 loop spans 13 amino acids. Germline V gene sequence: CDR1 SQVTM, CDR2 ANQGSEA. The CDR3 protein is CSVNRENTGELFF. For the CDR3, the DNA is TGCAGCGTTAACAGGGAGAACACCGGGGAGCTGTTTTTT.

V gene TRBV6-2 or TRBV6-3 combines with J gene TRBJ2-5; 8 bases map to TRBD2. Looked up from germline, CDR1 is MNHEY and CDR2 is SVGEGT. The CDR3 sequence is 18 residues long. J was trimmed by 5 bases and V by 2 bases; bases with no gene match: 16. The CDR3 DNA reads as TGTGCCAGCAGTTACCCTGCCGAATCAGCGGGAGTAGGGGAGACCCAGTACTTC. This translates into CASSYPAESAGVGETQYF.

The V call is TRBV10-2, the J call TRBJ2-5; D gene ambiguous. The CDR3 runs to 11 residues. The V gene lost 10 bases and the J gene lost 5 bases, with 11 bases spanning the gap. Germline lookup yields CDR1 WSHSY and CDR2 SAAADI. Written as DNA, the CDR3 is TGCGCCAACCGAGTTGGGGAGACCCAGTACTTC. It translates to CANRVGETQYF.

This clonotype was seen a handful of times. J is TRBJ2-7 and V is TRBV18; 9 nucleotides line up with TRBD2. J lost 3 bases, V lost 5 bases, and 8 bases had no gene match. Germline values: CDR1 KGHSH, CDR2 LQKENI. The CDR3 spans 15 residues. CDR3 nucleotide sequence: TGTGCCAGCTCAAAAGGTAGCGGGAGTGGCTACGAGCAGTACTTC. This sequence encodes CASSKGSGSGYEQYF.

This clonotype has more than one count but fewer than ten. This chain links TRBV29-1 with TRBJ1-1; D perhaps matches TRBD1 (5 bases). CDR3 length equals 14 residues. CDR1 and CDR2 (germline): SQVTM, ANQGSEA. Trimming took 5 bases from V and 1 from J, leaving 14 bases between them. The CDR3 DNA sequence: TGCAGCGTTCGGAGCACAGGTGGGAACACTGAAGCTTTCTTT. It yields the protein CSVRSTGGNTEAFF.

The chain couples TRBV20-1 to TRBJ2-3; 14 bases line up with TRBD2. CDR1 and CDR2 from the germline V gene are DFQATT and SNEGSKA (reference sequence). Unmatched junction bases numbered 4, after V lost 0 bases and J lost 5 bases. The CDR3 spans 16 residues. CDR3 protein: CSARDEGLAGVDTQYF. The CDR3 bases are TGCAGTGCTAGAGATGAGGGACTAGCGGGAGTAGATACGCAGTATTTT.

The rearrangement links TRBV7-9 to TRBJ2-3; 9 bases fit TRBD2. Germline V gene lookup returns CDR1 SEHNR and CDR2 FQNEAQ (reference sequence). CDR3 length equals 16 residues. Trimming removed 4 bases from V and 3 bases from J; junction bases left unmatched: 8. The CDR3 loop is CASSSPGTSRTDTQYF. DNA for the CDR3: TGTGCCAGCAGCTCTCCCGGGACTAGCAGGACAGATACGCAGTATTTT.

A few counts support this clonotype. J is TRBJ2-7 and V is TRBV9, with unresolved D. Germline-derived CDR1 and CDR2 are SGDLS and YYNGEE. This CDR3 comprises 15 residues. The V gene lost 0 bases and the J gene lost 4 bases, with 14 bases spanning the gap. The CDR3 here is CASSVGGPSHYEQYF. The CDR3 DNA is TGTGCCAGCAGCGTAGGAGGACCCTCCCATTACGAGCAGTACTTC.

The gene calls are TRBV7-9 and TRBJ2-5; 7 bases align to TRBD1. The CDR3 is 15 residues long. The junction had 5 bases not matched to a gene; V was cut back by 1 base and J by 3 bases. Germline loops: CDR1 SEHNR, CDR2 FQNEAQ (reference sequence). The CDR3 here is CASSLEQGREETQYF. The CDR3 DNA is TGTGCCAGCAGCTTAGAACAGGGGCGCGAAGAGACCCAGTACTTC.

The CDR3 nucleotides are TGTGCCAGCAGTTACTCGCCTATCCGGGAGCAGTACTTC. The encoded protein is CASSYSPIREQYF. V gene TRBV6-5 combines with J gene TRBJ2-7; the D is unclear. The CDR3 covers 13 residues. Germline assignment: CDR1 MNHEY and CDR2 SVGAGI. With 0 bases removed from V and 7 bases from J, the gap between germline ends came to 10 bases.

V and J are TRBV15 and TRBJ2-1; 10 nucleotides match TRBD2. V dropped 1 base and J dropped 5; count of bases not matched to a gene: 5. CDR1 and CDR2 from the germline V gene are LNHNV and YYDKDF (reference sequence). This CDR3 contains 16 residues. The CDR3 here is CATSRGSGGAHNEQFF. Here the CDR3 DNA reads TGTGCCACCAGCAGAGGGAGCGGGGGGGCCCACAATGAGCAGTTCTTC.

This clonotype has a handful of counts. The V and J genes are TRBV7-2 and TRBJ2-7; 13 nucleotides agree with TRBD2. Germline V gene sequence: CDR1 SGHTA, CDR2 FQGNSA. V lost 5 bases, J lost 5 bases, and 6 bases stayed unmatched. The CDR3 sequence is 15 residues long. In DNA form, the CDR3 reads TGTGCCAGCAGCCCTCAGGGACTAGCGGGAAACGAGCAGTACTTC. The encoded protein is CASSPQGLAGNEQYF.

The sample holds a few counts of this clonotype. This sequence joins TRBV13 and TRBJ2-3; 12 nucleotides line up with TRBD2. Unmatched junction bases numbered 9, after V lost 5 bases and J lost 6 bases. This CDR3 spans 16 amino acids. CDR1 PRHDT and CDR2 FYEKMQ come from the germline V gene (reference sequence). The CDR3 nucleotides are TGTGCCAGCAGCAACCGACTAGCGGGAGACCACGATACGCAGTATTTT. It translates to CASSNRLAGDHDTQYF.

This clonotype was observed a handful of times. The V call is TRBV13, the J call TRBJ1-2; perhaps TRBD1 as D (5 bases). There are 14 residues in the CDR3. CDR1 and CDR2 (germline): PRHDT, FYEKMQ (reference sequence). V was pared by 3 bases and J by 4 bases, with 12 bases between. The CDR3 DNA reads TGTGCCAGCAGCTTTCGGGGGGTAGCCTATGGCTACACCTTC. It specifies CASSFRGVAYGYTF.

V gene TRBV27 combines with J gene TRBJ1-4; D is ambiguous. Trimming stripped 3 bases from V and 4 bases from J, with 9 bases between. Looked up from germline, CDR1 is MNHEY and CDR2 is SMNVEV (reference sequence). This CDR3 has 14 residues. Written as DNA, the CDR3 is TGTGCCAGCAGTTTCAAGAGTTATAATGAAAAACTGTTTTTT. It is translated as CASSFKSYNEKLFF.

This sequence joins TRBV29-1 and TRBJ2-7; the D gene is possibly TRBD2 (5 bases). This CDR3 is built from 17 residues. Trimming took 4 bases from V and 2 from J, leaving 24 bases between them. Germline V gene data show CDR1 as SQVTM and CDR2 as ANQGSEA. The DNA for the CDR3 is TGCAGCGTTGGGGTGGCCTGGGGTAGGCGGGCAACCTACGAGCAGTACTTC. It specifies CSVGVAWGRRATYEQYF.